Listed below are T cell receptor beta chains from one sample, sequenced in a study of low-dose radiotherapy and immunotherapy resistance in tumors. A single record per CDR3 protein comes from TCRdb applying MiXCR to the reads. The data show approximately 100,000 distinct CDR3 sequences, roughly 20% seen once. The input for sequencing was PBMCs, taken after low-dose radiotherapy plus immunotherapy. The receptor set was obtained from a male donor with prostate cancer. The CDR3 runs from the conserved cysteine through the conserved F or W. The order of the fields is CDR3 length, V gene, J gene, clone size, D gene, CDR3 protein, CDR3 DNA. The D gene is left open where the match is weak. Only some rows state a clone size, as once, few, many or a class for expanded clones.

12,TRBV7-9,TRBJ2-7,many,.,CASSLAEAEQYF,TGTGCCAGCAGCTTAGCAGAGGCCGAGCAGTACTTC
16,TRBV3-1,TRBJ2-3,many,.,CASSQDYGPSTDTQYF,TGTGCCAGCAGCCAAGATTACGGGCCAAGCACAGATACGCAGTATTTT
14,TRBV12-3/TRBV12-4,TRBJ2-7,many,.,CASSLSENNYEQYF,TGTGCCAGCAGTTTGTCAGAGAATAACTACGAGCAGTACTTC
16,TRBV18,TRBJ2-2,many,TRBD1,CASSPRQGVNTGELFF,TGTGCCAGCTCACCACGACAGGGGGTCAACACCGGGGAGCTGTTTTTT
15,TRBV11-3,TRBJ2-2,few,.,CASSSLRAEAGELFF,TGTGCCAGCAGCTCTCTCCGGGCGGAGGCCGGGGAGCTGTTTTTT
16,TRBV27,TRBJ2-5,.,TRBD2,CASSPRVAGGAETQYF,TGTGCCAGCAGCCCAAGGGTAGCGGGGGGGGCAGAGACCCAGTACTTC
13,TRBV6-1,TRBJ1-6,many,.,CASSATTNSPLHF,TGTGCCAGCTCCGCTACAACCAATTCACCCCTCCACTTT
12,TRBV10-3,TRBJ2-7,many,.,CAIRDTIREQYF,TGTGCCATCAGGGACACTATACGCGAGCAGTACTTC
13,TRBV12-5,TRBJ1-1,many,.,CASGFGGIAEAFF,TGTGCTAGTGGTTTTGGTGGGATCGCTGAAGCTTTCTTT
16,TRBV5-1,TRBJ2-7,once,TRBD1,CASSLAKGGASDEQYF,TGCGCCAGCAGCTTGGCCAAAGGGGGCGCGAGCGACGAGCAGTACTTC
14,TRBV2,TRBJ2-2,many,.,CASSEARNTGELFF,TGTGCCAGCAGTGAAGCCCGGAACACCGGGGAGCTGTTTTTT
17,TRBV6-2/TRBV6-3,TRBJ2-2,many,.,CASNILWREDITGELFF,TGTGCCAGCAATATTCTATGGCGAGAAGACATCACCGGGGAGCTGTTTTTT
17,TRBV4-1,TRBJ2-3,many,TRBD2,CASSQEGTSGTGGTQYF,TGCGCCAGCAGCCAAGAGGGCACTAGCGGGACGGGGGGGACGCAGTATTTT
18,TRBV6-2/TRBV6-3,TRBJ2-7,many,TRBD2,CASSYPLDVAGGSYEQYF,TGTGCCAGCAGTTACCCTCTGGACGTGGCGGGGGGCTCCTACGAGCAGTACTTC
13,TRBV19,TRBJ1-4,few,.,CATTRDPNEKLFF,TGTGCCACTACACGGGACCCTAATGAAAAACTGTTTTTT